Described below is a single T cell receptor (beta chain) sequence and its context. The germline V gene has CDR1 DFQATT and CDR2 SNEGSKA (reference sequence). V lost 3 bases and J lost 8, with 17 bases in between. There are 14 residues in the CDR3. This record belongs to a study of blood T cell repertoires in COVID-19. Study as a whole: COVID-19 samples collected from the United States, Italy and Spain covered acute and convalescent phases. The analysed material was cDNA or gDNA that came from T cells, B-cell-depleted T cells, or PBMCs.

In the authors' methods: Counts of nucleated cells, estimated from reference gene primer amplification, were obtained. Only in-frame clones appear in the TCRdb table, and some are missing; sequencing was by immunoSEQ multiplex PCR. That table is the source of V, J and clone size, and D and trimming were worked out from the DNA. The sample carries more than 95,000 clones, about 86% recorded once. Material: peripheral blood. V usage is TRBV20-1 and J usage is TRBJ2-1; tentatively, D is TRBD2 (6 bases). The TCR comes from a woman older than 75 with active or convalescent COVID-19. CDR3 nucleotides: TGCAGTGCTAGTAGCGGACTTTTCGGGGATGAGCAGTTCTTC. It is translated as CSASSGLFGDEQFF.